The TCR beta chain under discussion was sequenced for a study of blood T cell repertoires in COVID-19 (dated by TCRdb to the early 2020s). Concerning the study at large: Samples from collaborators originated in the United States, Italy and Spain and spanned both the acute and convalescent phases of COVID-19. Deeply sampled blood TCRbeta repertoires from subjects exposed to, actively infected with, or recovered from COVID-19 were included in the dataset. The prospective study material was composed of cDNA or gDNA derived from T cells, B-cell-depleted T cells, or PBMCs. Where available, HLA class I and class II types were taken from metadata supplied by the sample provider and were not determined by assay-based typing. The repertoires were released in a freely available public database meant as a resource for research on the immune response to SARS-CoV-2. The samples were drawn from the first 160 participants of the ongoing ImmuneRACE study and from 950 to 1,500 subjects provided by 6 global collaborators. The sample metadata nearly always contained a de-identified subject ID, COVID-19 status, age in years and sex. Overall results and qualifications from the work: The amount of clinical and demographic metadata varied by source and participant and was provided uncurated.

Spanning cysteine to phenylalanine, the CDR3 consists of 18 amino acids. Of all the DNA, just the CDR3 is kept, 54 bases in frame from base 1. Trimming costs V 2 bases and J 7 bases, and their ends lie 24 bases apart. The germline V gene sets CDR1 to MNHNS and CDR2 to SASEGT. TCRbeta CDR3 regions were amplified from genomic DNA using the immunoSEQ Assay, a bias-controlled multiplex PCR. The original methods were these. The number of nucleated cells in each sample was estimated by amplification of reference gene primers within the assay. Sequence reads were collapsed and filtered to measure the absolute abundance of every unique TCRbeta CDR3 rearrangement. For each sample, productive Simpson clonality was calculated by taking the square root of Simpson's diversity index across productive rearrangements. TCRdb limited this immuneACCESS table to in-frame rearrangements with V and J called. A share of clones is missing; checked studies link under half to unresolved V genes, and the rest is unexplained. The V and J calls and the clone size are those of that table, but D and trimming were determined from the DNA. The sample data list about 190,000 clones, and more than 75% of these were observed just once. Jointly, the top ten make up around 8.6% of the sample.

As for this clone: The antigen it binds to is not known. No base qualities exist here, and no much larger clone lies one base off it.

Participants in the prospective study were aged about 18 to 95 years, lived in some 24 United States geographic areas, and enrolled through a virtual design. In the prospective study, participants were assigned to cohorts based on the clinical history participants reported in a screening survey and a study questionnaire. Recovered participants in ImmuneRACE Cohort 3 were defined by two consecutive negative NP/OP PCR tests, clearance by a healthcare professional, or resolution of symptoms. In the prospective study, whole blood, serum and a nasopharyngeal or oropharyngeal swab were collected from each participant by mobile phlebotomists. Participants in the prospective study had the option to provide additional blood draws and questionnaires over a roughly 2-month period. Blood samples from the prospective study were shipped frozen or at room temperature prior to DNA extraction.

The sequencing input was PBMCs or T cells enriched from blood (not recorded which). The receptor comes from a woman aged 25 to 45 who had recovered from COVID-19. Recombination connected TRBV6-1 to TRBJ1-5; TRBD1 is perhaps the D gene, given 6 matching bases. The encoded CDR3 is CASSEFISGGAGGQPQHF. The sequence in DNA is TGTGCCAGCAGTGAATTTATATCGGGGGGGGCAGGAGGGCAGCCCCAGCATTTT.